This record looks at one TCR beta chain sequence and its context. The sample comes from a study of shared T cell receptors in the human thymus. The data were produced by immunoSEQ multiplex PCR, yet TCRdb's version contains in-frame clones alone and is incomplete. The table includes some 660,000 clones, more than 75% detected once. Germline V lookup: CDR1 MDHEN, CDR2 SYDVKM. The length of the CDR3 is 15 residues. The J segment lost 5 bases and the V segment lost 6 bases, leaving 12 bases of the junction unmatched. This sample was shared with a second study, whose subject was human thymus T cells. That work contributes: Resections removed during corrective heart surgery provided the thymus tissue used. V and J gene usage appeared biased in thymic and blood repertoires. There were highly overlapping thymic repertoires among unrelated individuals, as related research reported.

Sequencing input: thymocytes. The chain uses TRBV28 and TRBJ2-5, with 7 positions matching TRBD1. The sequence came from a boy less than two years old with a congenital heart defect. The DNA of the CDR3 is TGTGCCAGCAGACCCGGGACAGCTTCAGTGGAGACCCAGTACTTC. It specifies CASRPGTASVETQYF.